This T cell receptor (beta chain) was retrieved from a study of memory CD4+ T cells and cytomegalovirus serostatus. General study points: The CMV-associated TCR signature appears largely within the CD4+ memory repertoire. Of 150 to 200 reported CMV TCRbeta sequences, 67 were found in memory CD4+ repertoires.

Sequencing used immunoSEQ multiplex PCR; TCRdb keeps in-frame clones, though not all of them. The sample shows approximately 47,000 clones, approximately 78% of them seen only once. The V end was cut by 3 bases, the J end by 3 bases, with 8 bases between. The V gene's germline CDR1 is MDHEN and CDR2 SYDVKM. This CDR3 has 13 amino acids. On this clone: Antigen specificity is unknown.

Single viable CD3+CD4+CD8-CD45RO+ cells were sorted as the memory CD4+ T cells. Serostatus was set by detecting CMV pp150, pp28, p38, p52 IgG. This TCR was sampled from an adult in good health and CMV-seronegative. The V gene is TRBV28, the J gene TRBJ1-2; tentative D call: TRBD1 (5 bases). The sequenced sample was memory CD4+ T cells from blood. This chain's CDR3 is CASSLMGDYGYTF. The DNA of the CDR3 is TGTGCCAGCAGTTTGATGGGGGACTATGGCTACACCTTC.